This TCR beta chain emerged from a study of OX40 agonist ivuxolimab in advanced cancers. Study as a whole: Three partial responders included one hepatocellular carcinoma patient and two cutaneous melanoma patients.

Of note for this clone: Its antigen is not known.

Study-level points and caveats: At 0.1 to 3.0 mg/kg, CD4+ and CD8+ blood T cells expanded clonally by week 6. CD8+ T cells (on average) carried more expanded clones than CD4+ T cells. Some patients who did not respond also had low normalized T-cell clonal expansion.

Using immunoSEQ multiplex PCR, the repertoire was profiled, and TCRdb retains in-frame clones only, with some absent. In the table there are about 48,000 clones, roughly 90% of which are singletons. The TCR was taken from an adult with an advanced solid tumor such as melanoma, head and neck, liver or kidney cancer. The specimen comprised CD4+ or CD8+ T cells sorted from blood, sampled in a trial of the OX40 agonist ivuxolimab.

The CDR3 region has the DNA TGTGCCAGCAGTTCTTTCGTCGGGGAGCTGTTTTTT. This translates into CASSSFVGELFF. The chain joins TRBV27 to TRBJ2-2, with D uncertain. CDR1 and CDR2 from the germline V gene are MNHEY and SMNVEV (reference sequence). CDR3 size: 12 residues. The V gene lost 4 bases and the J gene lost 7 bases, with 7 bases spanning the gap.